This TCR beta chain was sequenced in a study of blood T cells in healthy people across ages (dated by TCRdb to the mid-2010s). The study in broad terms: In model experiments, template switching captured about one uniquely barcoded TCR beta cDNA molecule for every two T cells. The donors were divided into four age groups: young (average around 16 years), middle-aged (about 40), aged (around 59) and long-lived (about 79). To track age-related changes in TCR beta repertoire diversity, the study relied on deep sequencing normalized with unique cDNA molecular identifiers. Using the same blood draw, the study looked at two additional independent replicas of 1 million unique cDNA reads for two donors, one aged 18 to 30 and the other aged 80 or older. To avoid experimental bias, donors of different ages were spread randomly across the sequencing lanes.

At the junction V is shortened by 3 bases and J by 7 bases, with 13 bases in between. CDR1 is given as LGHDT and CDR2 as YNNKEL, both from the germline V gene (reference sequence). Its CDR3 holds 15 amino acids, cysteine through phenylalanine. CDR3 DNA is the only sequence kept; it has 45 bases, read in frame from the first base. With respect to this clonotype: Its specific antigen is unknown. Per-nucleotide qualities are absent, and no much larger clonotype sits a single base away.

Overall study outcomes, separate from this receptor: Compared with the aged group, the long-lived group had more naive CD4+ T cells, fewer expanded clones and increased TCR diversity, a pattern suggesting age selection. Bulk unsorted PBMC profiling prevented conclusive comparison of naive and antigen-experienced compartments. Estimates of total diversity based on one million sequenced T cells were considered lower bounds and underestimates. Because the CMV infection status of the donors was unknown, age-related changes in expanded clonotypes may potentially have been confounded. As age increased, observed TCR beta diversity per million T cells dropped in a roughly linear way, and a significant reduction was already evident by age about 40. The percentage of naive T cells measured by flow cytometry correlated strongly with observed TCR beta diversity.

Systemically healthy Caucasian individuals from Russia, 35 to 40 in total and aged about 6 to 90 years, were included as donors. Each donor gave 8 to 10 milliliters of peripheral blood, drawn into EDTA-treated Vacutainer tubes. Ficoll-Paque density-gradient centrifugation was used to isolate PBMCs, with at least 6 million obtained per sample. Total RNA was extracted from PBMCs with Trizol reagent, with at least 6 micrograms obtained per sample. The percentages of naive CD45RAhigh/CD27high T cells were determined by flow cytometry on a PBMC aliquot from every donor. The library was built by means of 5' RACE. A second about 7 to 12 cycle PCR used a sample-barcoded 5' primer and a J-beta primer mix. A template-switch 5' adaptor carrying 12 random nucleotides introduced a unique molecular identifier onto each TCR beta cDNA molecule. Each sample yielded at least 3 million CDR3-containing paired-end reads. First-strand cDNA synthesis was performed from all RNA using the Mint cDNA synthesis kit, with priming by a TRBC-specific oligonucleotide. Following uracil-DNA glycosylase treatment, all cDNA underwent a first 18-cycle PCR with the universal primers M1SS and BC2_uni_R. In the authors' own workflow: For normalization, 1 million high-quality reads were randomly selected from each sample, with every read carrying a distinct molecular identifier. Reads with shared molecular identifiers were discarded instead of being binned into consensus sequences. MiTCR, set to a Q25 quality threshold and the strictest error-elimination algorithm, was used for CDR3 identification, clonotype clustering and error correction. A nonparametric unseen species model with Euler transformation was used to estimate lower-bound total TCR beta diversity. TCRdb cleaned the public reads at Q25 with fastp, built clones with MiXCR and kept in-frame beta chains. A single entry per CDR3 protein holds the most common genes and DNA from its merged rows. TCRdb assigned the V and J calls; the authors' analysis was not used. In all, the sample holds approximately 1,700,000 distinct CDR3 sequences, and around 42% of those were seen once. The ten largest clones add up to roughly 23% of the sample.

The V and J segments used are TRBV3-1 and TRBJ1-6; TRBD1 is perhaps the D gene, given 6 matching bases. This clonotype originated in a human donor in good health. The source material was blood. The base sequence is TGTGCCAGCAGCCAGGGACATCCACAAAATTCACCCCTCCACTTT. Translated, this is CASSQGHPQNSPLHF.